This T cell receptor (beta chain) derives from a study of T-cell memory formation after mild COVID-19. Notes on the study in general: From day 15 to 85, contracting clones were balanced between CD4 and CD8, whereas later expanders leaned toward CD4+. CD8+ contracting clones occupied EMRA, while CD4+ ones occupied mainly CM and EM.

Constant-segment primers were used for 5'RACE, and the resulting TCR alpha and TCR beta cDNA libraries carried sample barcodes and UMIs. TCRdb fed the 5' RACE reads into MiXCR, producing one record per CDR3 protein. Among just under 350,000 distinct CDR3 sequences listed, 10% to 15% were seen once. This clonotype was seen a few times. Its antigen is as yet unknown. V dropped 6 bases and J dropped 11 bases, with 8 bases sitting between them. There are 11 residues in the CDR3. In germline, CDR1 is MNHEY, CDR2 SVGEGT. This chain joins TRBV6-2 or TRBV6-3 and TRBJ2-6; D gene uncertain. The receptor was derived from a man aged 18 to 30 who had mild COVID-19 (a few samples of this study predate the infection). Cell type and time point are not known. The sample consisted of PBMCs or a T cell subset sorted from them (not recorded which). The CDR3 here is CASSLGDVLTF. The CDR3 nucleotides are TGTGCCAGCAGCTTGGGCGACGTCCTGACTTTC.